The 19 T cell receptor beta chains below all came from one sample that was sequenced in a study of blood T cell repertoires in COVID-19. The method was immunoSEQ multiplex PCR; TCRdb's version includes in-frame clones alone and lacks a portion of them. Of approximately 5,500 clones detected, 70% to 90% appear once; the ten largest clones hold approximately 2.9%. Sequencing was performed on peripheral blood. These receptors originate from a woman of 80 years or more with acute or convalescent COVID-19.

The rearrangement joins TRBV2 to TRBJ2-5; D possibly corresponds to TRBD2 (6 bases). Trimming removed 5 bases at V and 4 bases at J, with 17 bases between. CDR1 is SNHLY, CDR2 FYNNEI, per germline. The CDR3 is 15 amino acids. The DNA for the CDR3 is TGTGCCAGCAGTTCGGGACTTTTAAACGGAGAGACCCAGTACTTC. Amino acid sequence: CASSSGLLNGETQYF. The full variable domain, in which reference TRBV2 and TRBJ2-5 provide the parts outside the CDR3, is EPEVTQTPSHQVTQMGQEVILRCVPISNHLYFYWYRQILGQKVEFLVSFYNNEISEKSEIFDDQFSVERPDGSNFTLKIRSTKLEDSAMYFCASSSGLLNGETQYFGPGTRLLVL.

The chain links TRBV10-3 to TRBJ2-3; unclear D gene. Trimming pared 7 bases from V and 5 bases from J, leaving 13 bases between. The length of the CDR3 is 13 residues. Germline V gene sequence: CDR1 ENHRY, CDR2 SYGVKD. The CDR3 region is CAIIRLPVDTQYF. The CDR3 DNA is TGTGCCATCATCAGACTTCCGGTAGATACGCAGTATTTT.

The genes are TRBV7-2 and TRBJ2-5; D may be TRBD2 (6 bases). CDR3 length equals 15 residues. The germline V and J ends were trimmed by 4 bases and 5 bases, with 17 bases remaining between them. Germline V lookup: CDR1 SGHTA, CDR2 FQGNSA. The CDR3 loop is CASSSSRGSWETQYF. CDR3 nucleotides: TGTGCCAGCAGCTCCTCCCGGGGGTCGTGGGAGACCCAGTACTTC. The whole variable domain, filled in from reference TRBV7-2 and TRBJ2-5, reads GAGVSQSPSNKVTEKGKDVELRCDPISGHTALYWYRQSLGQGLEFLIYFQGNSAPDKSGLPSDRFSAERTGGSVSTLTIQRTQQEDSAVYLCASSSSRGSWETQYFGPGTRLLVL.

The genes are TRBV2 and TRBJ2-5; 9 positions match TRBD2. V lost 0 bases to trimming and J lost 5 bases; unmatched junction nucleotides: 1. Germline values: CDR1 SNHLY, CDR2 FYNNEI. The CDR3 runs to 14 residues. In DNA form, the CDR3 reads TGTGCCAGCAGTGAAGCGCTAGCGGGGGAGACCCAGTACTTC. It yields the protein CASSEALAGETQYF.

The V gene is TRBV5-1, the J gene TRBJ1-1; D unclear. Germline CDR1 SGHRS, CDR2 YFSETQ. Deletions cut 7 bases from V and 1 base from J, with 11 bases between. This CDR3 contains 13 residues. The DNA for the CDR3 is TGCGCCAGCTACTACGATACGAACACTGAAGCTTTCTTT. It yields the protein CASYYDTNTEAFF.

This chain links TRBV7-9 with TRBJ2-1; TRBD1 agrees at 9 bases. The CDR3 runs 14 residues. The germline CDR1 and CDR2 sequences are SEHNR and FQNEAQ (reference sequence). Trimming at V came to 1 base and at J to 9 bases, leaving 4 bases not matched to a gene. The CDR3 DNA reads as TGTGCCAGCAGCTTAGGAGGGACAGGGCTTGAGCAGTTCTTC. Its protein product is CASSLGGTGLEQFF.

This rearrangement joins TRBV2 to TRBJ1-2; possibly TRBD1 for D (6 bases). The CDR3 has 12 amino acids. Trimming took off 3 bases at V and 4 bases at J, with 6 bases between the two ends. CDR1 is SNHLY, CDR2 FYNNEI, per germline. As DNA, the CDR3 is TGTGCCAGCAGTGACAGGGGCTATGGCTACACCTTC. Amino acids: CASSDRGYGYTF.

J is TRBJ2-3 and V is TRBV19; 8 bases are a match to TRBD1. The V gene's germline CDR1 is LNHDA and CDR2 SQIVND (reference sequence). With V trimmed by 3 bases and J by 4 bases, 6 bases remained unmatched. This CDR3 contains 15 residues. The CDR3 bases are TGTGCCAGTAGTATCGGGCAGGGGGCCGCAGATACGCAGTATTTT. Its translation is CASSIGQGAADTQYF.

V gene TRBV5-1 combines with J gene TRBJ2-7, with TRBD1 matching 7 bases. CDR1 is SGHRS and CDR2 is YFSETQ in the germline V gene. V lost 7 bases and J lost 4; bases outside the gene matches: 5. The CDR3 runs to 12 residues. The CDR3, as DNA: TGCGCCAGCGGGACAGACATATACGAGCAGTACTTC. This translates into CASGTDIYEQYF.

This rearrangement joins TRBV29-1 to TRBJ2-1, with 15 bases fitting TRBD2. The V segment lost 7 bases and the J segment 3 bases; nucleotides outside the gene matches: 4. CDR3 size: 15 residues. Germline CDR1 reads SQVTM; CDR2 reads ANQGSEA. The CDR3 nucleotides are TGCAGCGCCGGGACTAGCGGGGGGAACTACAATGAGCAGTTCTTC. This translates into CSAGTSGGNYNEQFF.

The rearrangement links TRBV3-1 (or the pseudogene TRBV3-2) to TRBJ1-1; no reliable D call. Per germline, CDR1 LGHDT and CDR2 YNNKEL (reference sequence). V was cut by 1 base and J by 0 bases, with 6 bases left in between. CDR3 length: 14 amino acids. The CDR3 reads CASSQGGMNTEAFF. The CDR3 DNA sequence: TGTGCCAGCAGCCAAGGAGGAATGAACACTGAAGCTTTCTTT.

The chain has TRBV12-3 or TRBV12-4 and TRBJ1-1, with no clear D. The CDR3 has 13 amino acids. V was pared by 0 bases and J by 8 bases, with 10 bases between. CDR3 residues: CASSLASVAEAFF. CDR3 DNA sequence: TGTGCCAGCAGTTTAGCATCGGTCGCCGAAGCTTTCTTT.

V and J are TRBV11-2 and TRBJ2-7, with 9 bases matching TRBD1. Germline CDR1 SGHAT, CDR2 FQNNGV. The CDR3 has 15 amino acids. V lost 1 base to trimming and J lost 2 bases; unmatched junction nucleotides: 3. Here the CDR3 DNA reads TGTGCCAGCAGCTTAGCATGGGACAGGGCCTACGAGCAGTACTTC. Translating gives CASSLAWDRAYEQYF.

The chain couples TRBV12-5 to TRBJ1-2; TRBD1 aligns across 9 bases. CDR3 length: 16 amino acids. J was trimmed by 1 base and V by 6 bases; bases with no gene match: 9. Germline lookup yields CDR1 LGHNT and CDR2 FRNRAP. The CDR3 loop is CASGQPGTGYNYGYTF. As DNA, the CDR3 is TGTGCTAGTGGACAGCCCGGGACAGGGTATAACTATGGCTACACCTTC.

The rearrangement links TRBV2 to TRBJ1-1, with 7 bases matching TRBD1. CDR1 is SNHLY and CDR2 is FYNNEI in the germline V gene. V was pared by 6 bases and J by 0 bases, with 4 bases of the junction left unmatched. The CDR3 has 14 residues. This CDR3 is CASSLQGMNTEAFF. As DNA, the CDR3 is TGTGCCAGCAGCTTACAGGGGATGAACACTGAAGCTTTCTTT.

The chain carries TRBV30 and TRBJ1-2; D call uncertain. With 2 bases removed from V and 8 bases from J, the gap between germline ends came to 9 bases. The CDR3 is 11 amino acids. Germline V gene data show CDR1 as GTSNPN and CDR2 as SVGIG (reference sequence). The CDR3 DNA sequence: TGTGCCTGGAGTCGGAGTTGGGGCTACACCTTC. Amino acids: CAWSRSWGYTF.

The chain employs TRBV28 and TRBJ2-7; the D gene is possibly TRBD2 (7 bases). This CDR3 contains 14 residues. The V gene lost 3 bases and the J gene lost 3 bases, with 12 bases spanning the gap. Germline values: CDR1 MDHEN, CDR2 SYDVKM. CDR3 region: CASSLGGLVYEQYF. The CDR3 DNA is TGTGCCAGCAGTTTGGGGGGGCTAGTCTACGAGCAGTACTTC.

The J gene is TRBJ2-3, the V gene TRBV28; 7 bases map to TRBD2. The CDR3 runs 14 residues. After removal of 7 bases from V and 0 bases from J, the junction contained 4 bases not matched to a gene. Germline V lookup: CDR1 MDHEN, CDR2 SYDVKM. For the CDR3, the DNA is TGTGCCAGCAAAAACGGGGGGAGCACAGATACGCAGTATTTT. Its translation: CASKNGGSTDTQYF.

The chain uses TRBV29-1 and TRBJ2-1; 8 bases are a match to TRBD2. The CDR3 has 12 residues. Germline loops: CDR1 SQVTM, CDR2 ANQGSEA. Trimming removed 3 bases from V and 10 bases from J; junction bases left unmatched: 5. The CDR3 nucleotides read TGCAGCGTTGAGCGGGGGGTAGACGAGCAGTTCTTC. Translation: CSVERGVDEQFF.